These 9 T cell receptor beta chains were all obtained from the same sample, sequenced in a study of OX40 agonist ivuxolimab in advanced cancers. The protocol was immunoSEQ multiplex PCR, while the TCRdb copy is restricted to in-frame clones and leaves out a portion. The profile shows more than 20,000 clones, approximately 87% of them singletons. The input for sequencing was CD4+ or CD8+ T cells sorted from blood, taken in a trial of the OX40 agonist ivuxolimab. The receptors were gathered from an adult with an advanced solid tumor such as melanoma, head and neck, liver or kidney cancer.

Written as DNA, the CDR3 is TGTGCCAGCTCTCCCGGGGCCTACAATGAGCAGTTCTTC. Its protein is CASSPGAYNEQFF. The rearrangement joins TRBV6-5 to TRBJ2-1; possibly TRBD2 for D (5 bases). CDR3 length: 13 residues. V was cut by 8 bases and J by 2 bases, with 10 bases left in between. The germline CDR1 and CDR2 sequences are MNHEY and SVGAGI.

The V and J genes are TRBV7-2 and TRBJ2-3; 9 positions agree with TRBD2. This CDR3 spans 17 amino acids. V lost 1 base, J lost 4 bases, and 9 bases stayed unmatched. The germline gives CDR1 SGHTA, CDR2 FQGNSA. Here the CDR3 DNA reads TGTGCCAGCAGCTTAGGTCCAAAGCGGGAGGCCCCAGATACGCAGTATTTT. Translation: CASSLGPKREAPDTQYF.

This chain's CDR3 is CASSPEAGWSEQYF. CDR3 coding DNA: TGTGCCAGCAGCCCCGAGGCCGGGTGGAGCGAGCAGTACTTC. The rearrangement joins TRBV9 to TRBJ2-7; D is uncertain. Germline values: CDR1 SGDLS, CDR2 YYNGEE. Between the trimmed V and J ends, which lost 4 bases and 6 bases, there was a span of 17 bases. CDR3 length equals 14 residues.

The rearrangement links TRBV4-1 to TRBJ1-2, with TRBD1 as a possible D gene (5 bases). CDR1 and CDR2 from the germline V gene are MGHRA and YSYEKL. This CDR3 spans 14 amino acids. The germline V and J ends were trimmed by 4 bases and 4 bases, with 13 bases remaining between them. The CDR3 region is CASSPLGTVYGYTF. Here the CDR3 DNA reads TGCGCCAGCAGCCCCCTGGGGACGGTCTATGGCTACACCTTC.

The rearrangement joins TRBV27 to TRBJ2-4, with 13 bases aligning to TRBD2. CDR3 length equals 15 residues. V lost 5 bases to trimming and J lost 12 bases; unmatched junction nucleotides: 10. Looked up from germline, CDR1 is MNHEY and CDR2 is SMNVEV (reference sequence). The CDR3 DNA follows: TGTGCCAGCAGTCCTTCCGGGACTAGCGGGATAAGTCAGTACTTC. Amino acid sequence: CASSPSGTSGISQYF.

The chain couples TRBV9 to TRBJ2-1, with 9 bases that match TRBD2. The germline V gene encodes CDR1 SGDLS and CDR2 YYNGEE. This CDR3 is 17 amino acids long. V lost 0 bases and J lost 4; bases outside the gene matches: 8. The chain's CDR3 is CASSVASLAGAYNEQFF. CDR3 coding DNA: TGTGCCAGCAGCGTAGCTTCCTTAGCGGGAGCTTACAATGAGCAGTTCTTC.

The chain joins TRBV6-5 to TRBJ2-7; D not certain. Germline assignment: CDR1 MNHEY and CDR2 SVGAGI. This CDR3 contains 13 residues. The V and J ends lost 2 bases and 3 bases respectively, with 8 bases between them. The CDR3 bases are TGTGCCAGCAGTTACCCCTCAGACTACGAGCAGTACTTC. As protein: CASSYPSDYEQYF.

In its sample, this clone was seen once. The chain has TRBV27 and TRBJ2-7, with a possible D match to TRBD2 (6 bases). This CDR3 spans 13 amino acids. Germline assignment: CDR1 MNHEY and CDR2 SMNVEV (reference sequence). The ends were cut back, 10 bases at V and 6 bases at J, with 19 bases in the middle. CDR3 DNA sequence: TGTGCCACTACCTCGTGGAGGGTCGGCGAGCAGTACTTC. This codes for CATTSWRVGEQYF.

CDR3 residues: CAISGRDTLANYGYTF. The CDR3 nucleotides read TGTGCCATCAGTGGAAGGGACACCCTAGCTAACTATGGCTACACCTTC. The chain couples TRBV10-3 to TRBJ1-2; the D gene is possibly TRBD1 (6 bases). Germline CDR1 and CDR2: ENHRY and SYGVKD. The length of the CDR3 is 16 residues. Trimming removed 4 bases at V and 0 bases at J, with 15 bases between.